This T cell receptor (beta chain) was documented in a study of T cells expressing NK-cell markers. There are 14 residues in the CDR3. Looked up from germline, CDR1 is LGHDT and CDR2 is YNNKEL (reference sequence). Study-wide findings and caveats: The leading position in the CD3+CD56-NKG2C+ fraction of a few donors also went to these clonotypes. Six or seven donors showed dominant NKG2C+ clonotypes comprising about 1.0-7.0% of their CD8+ T cells.

Notes on this clonotype: The antigen is unknown.

TCRdb derives one entry per CDR3 protein from the 5' RACE reads, leaving out DNA. Its table lists a few hundred thousand distinct CDR3 sequences. The rearrangement joins TRBV3-1 to TRBJ1-1. Sequenced material: blood T cells: a sorted CD56 or NKG2C T cell subset, CD4+ or CD8+ T cells, or bulk PBMC T cells (not recorded which). This receptor was obtained from a man aged 18 to 69 in good health. CDR3 region: CASSQFGLNTEAFF.